The next 32 T cell receptor beta chains were all read from a single sample in a study of blood T cell repertoires in COVID-19 (dated by TCRdb to the early 2020s). Libraries were made using the immunoSEQ multiplex PCR assay. Drawn from immuneACCESS, this table holds only the in-frame rearrangements with V and J called that TCRdb kept. Clones are partly lost; checked studies trace under half to an unresolved V gene and leave the rest unexplained. This sample has 250,000 to 300,000 clones in its table, and over 75% of those were observed once. The top ten hold approximately 5% of the sample. Input material: peripheral blood. Receptors originate from a man aged 50-59 years with active or convalescent COVID-19.

The sample holds a few counts of this clone. The chain employs TRBV5-6 and TRBJ2-6, with D possibly matching TRBD1 (5 bases). The V and J ends lost 4 bases and 0 bases respectively, with 14 bases between them. The CDR3 sequence is 17 residues long. Germline V gene lookup returns CDR1 SGHDT and CDR2 YYEEEE. In DNA form, the CDR3 reads TGTGCCAGCAGCCGCCAGGGATGGGCCTCTGGGGCCAACGTCCTGACTTTC. Its protein product is CASSRQGWASGANVLTF.

The V gene is TRBV30, the J gene TRBJ1-6; a possible D gene is TRBD1 (6 bases). V shed 3 bases and J shed 7 bases, with 13 bases lying between them. Germline values: CDR1 GTSNPN, CDR2 SVGIG (reference sequence). The CDR3 has 14 residues. CDR3 in DNA: TGTGCCTGGAGCCAATGGACAGCCAATTCACCCCTCCACTTT. This codes for CAWSQWTANSPLHF.

The V and J genes are TRBV12-5 and TRBJ2-1; no clear D gene. Germline values: CDR1 LGHNT, CDR2 FRNRAP. Trimming removed 3 bases from V and 0 bases from J, with 9 bases in between. The CDR3 is made up of 15 amino acids. CDR3 in amino acids: CASGLERSSYNEQFF. The CDR3 bases are TGTGCTAGTGGTTTAGAGAGAAGCTCCTACAATGAGCAGTTCTTC. Filled out from reference TRBV12-5 and TRBJ2-1, the complete variable domain reads DARVTQTPRHKVTEMGQEVTMRCQPILGHNTVFWYRQTMMQGLELLAYFRNRAPLDDSGMPKDRFSAEMPDATLATLKIQPSEPRDSAVYFCASGLERSSYNEQFFGPGTRLTVL.

The chain links TRBV7-2 to TRBJ2-7; no clear D gene. CDR3 length: 13 amino acids. Germline CDR1 and CDR2: SGHTA and FQGNSA. V gave up 1 base and J gave up 3 bases, with 7 bases separating them. DNA of the CDR3: TGTGCCAGCAGCTTAGGTTCACACTACGAGCAGTACTTC. It codes for CASSLGSHYEQYF.

The gene calls are TRBV27 and TRBJ1-5; 7 bases match TRBD1. This CDR3 spans 13 amino acids. V dropped 6 bases and J dropped 7; count of bases not matched to a gene: 6. The germline gives CDR1 MNHEY, CDR2 SMNVEV (reference sequence). The CDR3 protein is CASSDIQGQPQHF. DNA for the CDR3: TGTGCCAGCAGCGACATACAGGGGCAGCCCCAGCATTTT.

The rearrangement uses TRBV9 and TRBJ2-5; TRBD2 aligns across 8 bases. CDR3 length equals 15 residues. The germline gives CDR1 SGDLS, CDR2 YYNGEE. V lost 4 bases and J lost 5; bases outside the gene matches: 10. CDR3 sequence: CASSPTGGRVETQYF. The DNA of the CDR3 is TGTGCCAGCAGCCCCACGGGGGGGCGGGTGGAGACCCAGTACTTC.

This clone was observed a single time. The rearrangement links TRBV28 to TRBJ2-7; 8 nucleotides agree with TRBD2. The CDR3 is 14 residues long. The ends lost 7 bases at V and 3 bases at J; junction bases unmatched: 8. Germline values: CDR1 MDHEN, CDR2 SYDVKM. CDR3 loop: CASIGTRFNYEQYF. The CDR3 bases are TGTGCCAGCATAGGGACTAGATTTAACTACGAGCAGTACTTC.

The rearrangement uses TRBV6-5 and TRBJ2-7, with 7 bases lining up with TRBD1. V was clipped by 5 bases and J by 2 bases; unmatched bases: 9. The germline V gene has CDR1 MNHEY and CDR2 SVGAGI. The CDR3 consists of 15 residues. In DNA, the CDR3 is TGTGCCAGCAGTCTAGGGACAGCCCGAACCTACGAGCAGTACTTC. Translation: CASSLGTARTYEQYF.

V and J are TRBV3-1 (or the pseudogene TRBV3-2) and TRBJ1-1; maybe TRBD1 (5 bases). The V end lost 0 bases, the J end lost 5 bases, and 13 bases lay between the germline ends. CDR1 LGHDT and CDR2 YNNKEL come from the germline V gene (reference sequence). The CDR3 contains 15 residues. DNA of the CDR3: TGTGCCAGCAGCCAAGATAGGGGCAGGGCAACTGAAGCTTTCTTT. Translated, it gives CASSQDRGRATEAFF.

The chain recombines TRBV4-2 with TRBJ1-5, with 7 bases that match TRBD1. The CDR3 runs to 16 residues. From germline, CDR1 is LGHNA and CDR2 YNFKEQ. V trimming: 3 bases; J trimming: 1 base; junction bases outside the gene matches: 6. The CDR3 region is CASSHTGDQSNQPQHF. In DNA, the CDR3 is TGTGCCAGCAGCCACACAGGGGATCAAAGCAATCAGCCCCAGCATTTT.

The J gene is TRBJ2-7, the V gene TRBV7-9; TRBD1 agrees at 8 bases. Germline V gene data show CDR1 as SEHNR and CDR2 as FQNEAQ (reference sequence). With 5 bases clipped from V and 1 base from J, the junction kept 7 bases outside the gene matches. The CDR3 covers 15 residues. The CDR3 sequence: CASSLIQGESYEQYF. The CDR3, as DNA: TGTGCCAGCAGCCTGATACAGGGGGAGTCCTACGAGCAGTACTTC.

The rearrangement joins TRBV2 to TRBJ2-3, with D maybe TRBD2 (5 bases). CDR3 size: 15 residues. V lost 4 bases to trimming and J lost 2 bases, with 13 bases between them. The germline CDR1 and CDR2 sequences are SNHLY and FYNNEI. The CDR3 is CASSAAELSTDTQYF. The CDR3 DNA reads TGTGCCAGCAGTGCAGCGGAGCTCTCCACAGATACGCAGTATTTT.

This clone was seen only once. V gene TRBV6-5 combines with J gene TRBJ1-1; D is unclear. The V gene's germline CDR1 is MNHEY and CDR2 SVGAGI. CDR3 length: 13 amino acids. The V and J ends lost 8 bases and 0 bases respectively, with 10 bases between them. The CDR3, as DNA: TGTGCCAGCGAGGGAGACATGAACACTGAAGCTTTCTTT. Amino acid sequence: CASEGDMNTEAFF.

The gene calls are TRBV27 and TRBJ1-6; D may be TRBD1 (6 bases). V lost 5 bases and J lost 7, with 15 bases in between. This CDR3 is 15 amino acids long. Looked up from germline, CDR1 is MNHEY and CDR2 is SMNVEV (reference sequence). This CDR3 reads CASSQNRERNSPLHF. In nucleotides, the CDR3 is TGTGCCAGCAGTCAGAACAGGGAGAGGAATTCACCCCTCCACTTT.

Only one count was recorded for this clone. The chain employs TRBV7-9 and TRBJ2-2; 10 bases line up with TRBD1. The ends lost 6 bases at V and 3 bases at J; junction bases unmatched: 4. The CDR3 extends over 15 amino acids. CDR1 and CDR2 (germline): SEHNR, FQNEAQ (reference sequence). CDR3 amino acids: CASRTGGAYTGELFF. The CDR3 DNA reads as TGTGCCAGCAGGACAGGGGGCGCTTACACCGGGGAGCTGTTTTTT.

The V call is TRBV6-5, the J call TRBJ2-2; the D gene is possibly TRBD1 (6 bases). Germline V lookup: CDR1 MNHEY, CDR2 SVGAGI. The V end lost 2 bases, the J end lost 7 bases, and 14 bases lay between the germline ends. The CDR3 length is 15 residues. DNA for the CDR3: TGTGCCAGCAGTTACGGGACAATAGGAGGCGGGGAGCTGTTTTTT. It is translated as CASSYGTIGGGELFF.

This clone has a count of ten or more. The genes are TRBV2 and TRBJ2-4, with TRBD1 identical over 9 bases. V was pared by 4 bases and J by 0 bases, with 10 bases of the junction left unmatched. The CDR3 extends over 18 amino acids. Germline CDR1 reads SNHLY; CDR2 reads FYNNEI. The CDR3: CASSGRRGQGQAKNIQYF. Here the CDR3 DNA reads TGTGCCAGCAGTGGGAGGCGGGGACAGGGTCAAGCCAAAAACATTCAGTACTTC.

The chain joins TRBV4-2 to TRBJ2-1; D may be TRBD2 (6 bases). V lost 0 bases to trimming and J lost 3 bases, with 9 bases between them. This CDR3 comprises 15 residues. Germline CDR1 LGHNA, CDR2 YNFKEQ. The CDR3 bases are TGTGCCAGCAGCCAAGATAGCGGCAACTACAATGAGCAGTTCTTC. Translating it yields CASSQDSGNYNEQFF.

This clone was observed a few times. The chain carries TRBV5-4 and TRBJ2-7; TRBD1 agrees at 8 bases. Trimming took 3 bases from V and 7 from J; bases not matched to a gene: 12. The CDR3 loop spans 15 amino acids. Looked up from germline, CDR1 is SGHNT and CDR2 is YYREEE (reference sequence). For the CDR3, the DNA is TGTGCCAGCAGCTCAGGCCTGACAGGGGATAGGGAGCAGTACTTC. It encodes CASSSGLTGDREQYF.

The chain couples TRBV7-2 to TRBJ2-3; 8 bases map to TRBD2. The CDR3 consists of 14 residues. V shed 4 bases and J 9 bases; nucleotides not matched to a gene: 9. CDR1 SGHTA and CDR2 FQGNSA come from the germline V gene. The CDR3 nucleotides read TGTGCCAGCAGCTCCCGCAGCGGGAGAAGAACGCAGTATTTT. It codes for CASSSRSGRRTQYF.

The chain uses TRBV28 and TRBJ1-5; D gene ambiguous. The CDR3 contains 15 residues. The germline CDR1 and CDR2 sequences are MDHEN and SYDVKM. V dropped 10 bases and J dropped 3 bases, with 19 bases sitting between them. The CDR3 reads CATLPQHQVNQPQHF. Here the CDR3 DNA reads TGTGCCACTCTTCCACAGCATCAAGTCAATCAGCCCCAGCATTTT.

CDR3 coding DNA: TGTGCCAGCAGTCGGGGCTCCTACAATGAGCAGTTCTTC. Its protein product is CASSRGSYNEQFF. The chain combines TRBV7-3 with TRBJ2-1; D is possibly TRBD2 (5 bases). CDR3 length: 13 residues. Germline lookup yields CDR1 SGHTA and CDR2 FQGTGA. With 6 bases removed from V and 0 bases from J, the gap between germline ends came to 6 bases.

The V call is TRBV7-3, the J call TRBJ2-2; 7 nucleotides match TRBD2. The ends lost 5 bases at V and 1 base at J; junction bases unmatched: 7. Germline-derived CDR1 and CDR2 are SGHTA and FQGTGA. The CDR3 length is 16 residues. The CDR3 loop is CASSPGLVRNTGELFF. CDR3 DNA sequence: TGTGCCAGCAGCCCAGGACTAGTGAGGAACACCGGGGAGCTGTTTTTT.

There are many counts of this clone. The rearrangement links TRBV6-1 to TRBJ2-2; D uncertain. This CDR3 is built from 11 residues. V dropped 3 bases and J dropped 9 bases, with 5 bases sitting between them. Germline CDR1 and CDR2: MNHNS and SASEGT. For the CDR3, the DNA is TGTGCCAGCAGTGACCGTTGGGAGCTGTTTTTT. Translating gives CASSDRWELFF.

This rearrangement joins TRBV9 to TRBJ2-7, with D perhaps matching TRBD1 (5 bases). Per the germline V gene, CDR1 is SGDLS and CDR2 is YYNGEE. This CDR3 region has 14 residues. V lost 3 bases and J lost 7, with 17 bases in between. The CDR3 reads CASSASQGWGEQYF. CDR3 sequence (DNA): TGTGCCAGCAGCGCTAGTCAGGGATGGGGTGAGCAGTACTTC.

The rearrangement links TRBV7-9 to TRBJ1-4; no clear D. The CDR3 runs 14 residues. V was shortened by 5 bases and J by 6 bases, with 13 bases between the two germline ends. In germline, CDR1 is SEHNR, CDR2 FQNEAQ (reference sequence). CDR3 in amino acids: CASSVRGVHEKLFF. The CDR3 nucleotides read TGTGCCAGCAGCGTGCGTGGAGTGCATGAAAAACTGTTTTTT.

This chain connects TRBV2 to TRBJ1-6; weak D call: TRBD1 (6 bases). Trimming shortened V by 5 bases and J by 2 bases, and 13 bases separated the two germline ends. The CDR3 spans 16 residues. CDR1 is SNHLY and CDR2 is FYNNEI in the germline V gene. The CDR3: CASSLGAGPYNSPLHF. The CDR3 DNA is TGTGCCAGCAGTCTGGGGGCGGGCCCCTATAATTCACCCCTCCACTTT.

In its sample, this clone was seen once. The chain carries TRBV5-5 and TRBJ2-1; no definite D call. V was shortened by 2 bases and J by 4 bases, with 7 bases between the two germline ends. The CDR3 is 13 amino acids. Looked up from germline, CDR1 is SGHKS and CDR2 is YYEKEE (reference sequence). The CDR3 bases are TGTGCCAGCAGCTTCCTAAGTTACAATGAGCAGTTCTTC. This encodes CASSFLSYNEQFF.

V gene TRBV3-1 (or the pseudogene TRBV3-2) combines with J gene TRBJ1-1; TRBD1 agrees at 8 bases. Germline assignment: CDR1 LGHDT and CDR2 YNNKEL (reference sequence). The CDR3 extends over 13 amino acids. Unmatched junction bases numbered 1, after V lost 1 base and J lost 6 bases. For the CDR3, the DNA is TGTGCCAGCAGCCAAGTGACAGGGGCTGAAGCTTTCTTT. It specifies CASSQVTGAEAFF.

This clone was seen a handful of times. The chain combines TRBV5-4 with TRBJ2-7; 15 positions agree with TRBD2. The CDR3 covers 20 residues. Trimming took 0 bases from V and 4 from J; bases not matched to a gene: 14. Germline V gene lookup returns CDR1 SGHNT and CDR2 YYREEE (reference sequence). In DNA form, the CDR3 reads TGTGCCAGCAGCTTGGAAGCACCGGGACTAGCGGGAGGTCTAGGGTACGAGCAGTACTTC. This gives the protein CASSLEAPGLAGGLGYEQYF.

The chain carries TRBV7-3 and TRBJ2-3; D is perhaps TRBD1 (6 bases). CDR1 and CDR2 from the germline V gene are SGHTA and FQGTGA. The V gene lost 3 bases and the J gene lost 1 base, with 8 bases spanning the gap. The CDR3 extends over 14 amino acids. The CDR3 DNA reads as TGTGCCAGCAGCTTTTCAGGGGGCACAGATACGCAGTATTTT. It yields the protein CASSFSGGTDTQYF.

The CDR3: CASSLEGRDEQFF. DNA of the CDR3: TGTGCCAGCAGCTTAGAAGGTCGGGATGAGCAGTTCTTC. The rearrangement uses TRBV13 and TRBJ2-1; D unclear. Per germline, CDR1 PRHDT and CDR2 FYEKMQ (reference sequence). Deletions cut 1 base from V and 8 bases from J, with 9 bases between. The CDR3 is 13 amino acids.